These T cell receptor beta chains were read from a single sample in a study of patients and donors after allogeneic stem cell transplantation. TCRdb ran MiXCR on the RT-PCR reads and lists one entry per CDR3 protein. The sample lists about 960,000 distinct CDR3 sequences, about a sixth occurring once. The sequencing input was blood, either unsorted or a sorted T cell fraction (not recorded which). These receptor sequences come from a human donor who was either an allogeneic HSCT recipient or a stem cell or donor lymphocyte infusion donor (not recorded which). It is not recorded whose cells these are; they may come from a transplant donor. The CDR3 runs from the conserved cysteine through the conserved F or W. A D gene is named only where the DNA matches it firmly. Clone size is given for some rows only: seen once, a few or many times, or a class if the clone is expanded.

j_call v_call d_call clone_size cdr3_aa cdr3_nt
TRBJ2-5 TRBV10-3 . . CAISAALLGETQYF TGTGCCATCAGTGCCGCCCTTCTAGGAGAGACCCAGTACTTC
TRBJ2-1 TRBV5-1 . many CASSLAENNEQFF TGCGCCAGCAGCTTGGCCGAAAACAATGAGCAGTTCTTC
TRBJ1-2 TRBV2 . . CASRSGNYGYTF TGTGCCAGCAGGTCGGGCAACTATGGCTACACCTTC
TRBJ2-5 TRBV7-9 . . CASSQGRKETQYF TGTGCCAGCAGCCAGGGGAGGAAAGAGACCCAGTACTTC
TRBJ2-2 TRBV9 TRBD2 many CASSPSGGHTGELFF TGTGCCAGCAGCCCAAGCGGGGGCCACACCGGGGAGCTGTTTTTT
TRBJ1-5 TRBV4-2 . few CASSRGGGNSNQPQHF TGTGCCAGCAGCCGGGGAGGGGGGAATAGCAATCAGCCCCAGCATTTT
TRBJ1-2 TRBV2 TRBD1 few CAAPSRQGGGYTF TGTGCCGCTCCCAGTCGACAGGGAGGTGGCTACACCTTC
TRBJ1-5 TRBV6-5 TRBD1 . CASSYATGVNQPQHF TGTGCCAGCAGTTACGCGACAGGGGTGAATCAGCCCCAGCATTTT
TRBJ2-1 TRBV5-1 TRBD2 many CASSSGLADNEQFF TGCGCCAGCAGCTCGGGACTAGCGGACAATGAGCAGTTCTTC
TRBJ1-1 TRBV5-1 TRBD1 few CASSRMEGQGGAEAFF TGCGCCAGCAGCCGGATGGAGGGACAGGGCGGCGCTGAAGCTTTCTTT
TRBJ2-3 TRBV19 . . CASSTHRVSDTQYF TGTGCCAGTAGTACCCACAGGGTCTCAGATACGCAGTATTTT
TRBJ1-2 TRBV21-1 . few CASSPRDQPRRGYTF TGTGCCAGCAGCCCACGGGACCAACCCCGGAGGGGCTACACCTTC
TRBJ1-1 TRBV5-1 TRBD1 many CASSAGQGRTEAFF TGCGCCAGCAGCGCCGGACAGGGCCGCACTGAAGCTTTCTTT
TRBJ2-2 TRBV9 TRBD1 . CASSWDRAGGELFF TGTGCCAGCAGCTGGGACAGGGCGGGCGGGGAGCTGTTTTTT
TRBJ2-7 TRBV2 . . CASSDLSSTKGWGAWEQYF TGTGCCAGCAGTGACTTGAGTTCCACAAAGGGCTGGGGGGCTTGGGAGCAGTACTTC
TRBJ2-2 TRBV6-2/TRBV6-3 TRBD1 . CASSYHRDRGNGELFF TGTGCCAGCAGTTACCACCGGGACAGGGGTAACGGGGAGCTGTTTTTT
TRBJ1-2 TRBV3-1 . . CASSHPGGGNTF TGTGCCAGCAGCCACCCCGGTGGGGGGAACACCTTC
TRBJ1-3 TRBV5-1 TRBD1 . CASSPGQGRTIYF TGCGCCAGCAGCCCAGGACAGGGCCGCACCATATATTTT
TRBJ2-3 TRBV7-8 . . CASSFGGPRDTQYF TGTGCCAGCAGCTTTGGGGGTCCTCGGGATACGCAGTATTTT
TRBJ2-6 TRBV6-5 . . CASSYLTDFIGANVLTF TGTGCCAGCAGTTACCTAACGGACTTTATCGGGGCCAACGTCCTGACTTTC
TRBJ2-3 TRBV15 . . CATSRETRLGTDTQYF TGTGCCACCAGCAGAGAAACTAGACTCGGCACAGATACGCAGTATTTT
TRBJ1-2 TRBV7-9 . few CASRQPDNYGYTF TGTGCCAGCAGACAACCAGATAACTATGGCTACACCTTC